The 26 T cell receptor beta chains presented below share a single source sample, sequenced in a study of blood T cell repertoires in COVID-19. Some clones are missing from TCRdb's copy, which holds only in-frame ones; the method was immunoSEQ multiplex PCR. Of 350,000 to 450,000 clones listed, approximately 86% are singletons. Specimen: peripheral blood. These receptors came from a human donor in a cohort sampled during active COVID-19.

This chain joins TRBV4-1 and TRBJ2-1, with D unresolved. This CDR3 spans 13 amino acids. The V gene's germline CDR1 is MGHRA and CDR2 YSYEKL. V shed 0 bases and J shed 4 bases, with 4 bases lying between them. The CDR3 DNA is TGCGCCAGCAGCCAAGAACGGTACAATGAGCAGTTCTTC. This translates into CASSQERYNEQFF.

J is TRBJ1-5 and V is TRBV2, with a possible D match to TRBD1 (6 bases). Trimming removed 4 bases from V and 5 bases from J, with 9 bases in between. The CDR3 runs 13 residues. From germline, CDR1 is SNHLY and CDR2 FYNNEI. The CDR3 region is CASSGGTYQPQHF. DNA for the CDR3: TGTGCCAGCAGTGGAGGGACATATCAGCCCCAGCATTTT.

V and J are TRBV19 and TRBJ1-5, with unresolved D. Trimming removed 7 bases at V and 0 bases at J, with 7 bases between. The CDR3 is 13 residues long. Germline CDR1 reads LNHDA; CDR2 reads SQIVND (reference sequence). In DNA, the CDR3 is TGTGCCAGTACGGGGAATAGCAATCAGCCCCAGCATTTT. Residues: CASTGNSNQPQHF.

The chain recombines TRBV5-6 with TRBJ1-6, with D hard to call. The CDR3 loop spans 14 amino acids. Trimming removed 4 bases at V and 5 bases at J, with 10 bases between. Germline V gene data show CDR1 as SGHDT and CDR2 as YYEEEE. This CDR3 reads CASSASTHNSPLHF. CDR3 coding DNA: TGTGCCAGCAGCGCCTCGACACATAATTCACCCCTCCACTTT.

A single count supports this clone. The chain combines TRBV25-1 with TRBJ1-2; 7 positions match TRBD1. The CDR3 contains 15 residues. From germline, CDR1 is MGHDK and CDR2 SYGVNS. J lost 7 bases, V lost 1 base, and 9 bases had no gene match. CDR3 sequence reads: CASSESLGQDPGYTF. The DNA of the CDR3 is TGTGCCAGCAGTGAATCGCTCGGACAGGATCCTGGCTACACCTTC.

The genes are TRBV5-6 and TRBJ1-2; weak D call: TRBD1 (5 bases). This CDR3 contains 14 residues. Looked up from germline, CDR1 is SGHDT and CDR2 is YYEEEE. The V end lost 5 bases, the J end lost 8 bases, and 19 bases lay between the germline ends. CDR3 protein: CASRIWEAGQGYTF. In DNA, the CDR3 is TGTGCCAGCAGAATTTGGGAGGCAGGGCAGGGCTACACCTTC.

V usage is TRBV4-1 and J usage is TRBJ2-1; 8 bases agree with TRBD1. V was pared by 5 bases and J by 6 bases, with 15 bases of the junction left unmatched. The germline CDR1 and CDR2 sequences are MGHRA and YSYEKL. The CDR3 spans 17 residues. CDR3 coding DNA: TGCGCCAGCAGCTCAGGGGGCCTGAGACCCCTTACCAATGAGCAGTTCTTC. Amino acid sequence: CASSSGGLRPLTNEQFF.

CDR3: CASSPSRTVADYEQYF. The CDR3 bases are TGTGCCAGTAGTCCATCCCGGACAGTAGCAGACTACGAGCAGTACTTC. The chain links TRBV19 to TRBJ2-7; D perhaps matches TRBD1 (6 bases). Trimming took off 5 bases at V and 3 bases at J, with 20 bases between the two ends. Germline values: CDR1 LNHDA, CDR2 SQIVND (reference sequence). The CDR3 loop spans 16 amino acids.

V usage is TRBV12-3 or TRBV12-4 and J usage is TRBJ2-5, with D hard to call. V lost 3 bases, J lost 6 bases, and 5 bases lay in between. The CDR3 loop spans 11 amino acids. The CDR3 DNA is TGTGCCAGCAGTTTGACAAAGACCCAGTACTTC. Residues: CASSLTKTQYF.

This chain connects TRBV14 to TRBJ2-2, with 11 bases that match TRBD2. Germline loops: CDR1 SGHDN, CDR2 FVKESK. This CDR3 has 16 residues. The junction had 12 bases not matched to a gene; V was cut back by 3 bases and J by 12 bases. The CDR3 DNA reads as TGTGCCAGCAGCCATGAGAGCCCGGGACTAGCGGATAAGCTGTTTTTT. It encodes CASSHESPGLADKLFF.

This chain joins TRBV28 and TRBJ1-2, with 7 bases fitting TRBD1. The CDR3 runs 16 residues. Per germline, CDR1 MDHEN and CDR2 SYDVKM. J gave up 0 bases and V 1 base, and 5 bases lay outside the gene matches. The CDR3 DNA reads TGTGCCAGCAGTTTATTTGCAGGGGGGACTAACTATGGCTACACCTTC. Amino acid sequence: CASSLFAGGTNYGYTF.

This chain uses TRBV11-3 with TRBJ1-3, with D perhaps TRBD1 (6 bases). The CDR3 runs to 15 residues. V lost 4 bases to trimming and J lost 4 bases, with 14 bases between them. In germline, CDR1 is SGHNT, CDR2 YENEEA. DNA for the CDR3: TGTGCCAGCAGCTCCGACAGGCCTCGGGGAAACACCATATATTTT. It translates to CASSSDRPRGNTIYF.

This chain links TRBV18 with TRBJ1-2; 7 nucleotides match TRBD1. V lost 3 bases to trimming and J lost 5 bases; unmatched junction nucleotides: 15. CDR3 length equals 17 residues. In germline, CDR1 is KGHSH, CDR2 LQKENI. The CDR3 DNA is TGTGCCAGCTCACCCTTAATTACAGGGGCAGGAGGATATGGCTACACCTTC. Protein product: CASSPLITGAGGYGYTF.

In its sample, this clone was seen once. The chain has TRBV5-4 and TRBJ1-2; D perhaps matches TRBD1 (5 bases). Trimming cost V 0 bases and J 4 bases, with 13 bases left between them. CDR3 length: 15 residues. Germline CDR1 and CDR2: SGHNT and YYREEE (reference sequence). The DNA of the CDR3 is TGTGCCAGCAGCTTGGTTGACAGATCCTCCTATGGCTACACCTTC. It codes for CASSLVDRSSYGYTF.

This clone was found once. The V gene is TRBV7-9, the J gene TRBJ2-7, with TRBD2 matching over 11 bases. Germline assignment: CDR1 SEHNR and CDR2 FQNEAQ (reference sequence). V lost 8 bases to trimming and J lost 4 bases; unmatched junction nucleotides: 7. The CDR3 has 14 residues. The CDR3 spells CASARLAGPYEQYF. The CDR3 DNA reads TGTGCCAGCGCGCGACTAGCGGGGCCTTACGAGCAGTACTTC.

This sequence joins TRBV7-2 and TRBJ2-5; 13 nucleotides align to TRBD2. J gave up 2 bases and V 4 bases, and 1 base lay outside the gene matches. The length of the CDR3 is 15 residues. The germline gives CDR1 SGHTA, CDR2 FQGNSA. The CDR3 loop reads CASSSGLAGQETQYF. CDR3 in DNA: TGTGCCAGCAGCTCGGGACTAGCGGGGCAAGAGACCCAGTACTTC.

V gene TRBV15 combines with J gene TRBJ1-2, with a weak D call TRBD1 (5 bases). The germline V gene encodes CDR1 LNHNV and CDR2 YYDKDF (reference sequence). This CDR3 spans 16 amino acids. Trimming took off 5 bases at V and 5 bases at J, with 21 bases between the two ends. The CDR3, as DNA: TGTGCCACCAGCCCCCCTCCGGGACTGCCCTTGTATGGCTACACCTTC. It codes for CATSPPPGLPLYGYTF.

The chain is built from TRBV6-5 and TRBJ1-2; D remains unclear. Trimming shortened V by 6 bases and J by 0 bases, and 11 bases separated the two germline ends. Germline CDR1 and CDR2: MNHEY and SVGAGI. The CDR3 spans 14 residues. The CDR3 DNA reads TGTGCCAGCAGAGTGTCAGGCGCTAACTATGGCTACACCTTC. Protein product: CASRVSGANYGYTF.

The chain carries TRBV19 and TRBJ1-5, with TRBD1 identical over 11 bases. The V gene end was trimmed by 9 bases and the J gene end by 7 bases; junction bases not matched to a gene: 11. This CDR3 contains 15 residues. Per germline, CDR1 LNHDA and CDR2 SQIVND (reference sequence). The CDR3 region has the DNA TGTGCCAGCAAAAGGGACAGGGGGTTTGGACAGCCCCAGCATTTT. Translation: CASKRDRGFGQPQHF.

This clone was detected once. The chain links TRBV28 to TRBJ1-3; 8 bases line up with TRBD1. The J segment lost 2 bases and the V segment lost 8 bases, leaving 8 bases of the junction unmatched. The CDR3 is made up of 15 amino acids. Per the germline V gene, CDR1 is MDHEN and CDR2 is SYDVKM. CDR3 loop: CASSLKTGAGNTIYF. In DNA, the CDR3 is TGTGCCAGCTCCTTAAAGACAGGGGCTGGAAACACCATATATTTT.

This clone was seen only once. This chain links TRBV9 with TRBJ2-4; the D gene is possibly TRBD2 (7 bases). Germline V CDR1 and CDR2: SGDLS, YYNGEE. V lost 1 base and J lost 3, with 11 bases in between. The CDR3 totals 15 residues. The CDR3 here is CASSVSGGRKNIQYF. CDR3 sequence (DNA): TGTGCCAGCAGCGTATCCGGGGGGCGCAAAAACATTCAGTACTTC.

The chain has TRBV2 and TRBJ2-7; weak D call: TRBD2 (6 bases). The CDR3 is made up of 15 amino acids. The germline V gene has CDR1 SNHLY and CDR2 FYNNEI. Trimming pared 7 bases from V and 2 bases from J, leaving 18 bases between. The CDR3 sequence is CASTGRGQRAYEQYF. CDR3 nucleotides: TGTGCCAGCACCGGAAGGGGCCAGCGGGCCTACGAGCAGTACTTC.

This clone came up a few times. The genes are TRBV6-6 and TRBJ1-1; D possibly corresponds to TRBD1 (6 bases). CDR3 size: 14 residues. The V gene lost 5 bases and the J gene lost 0 bases, with 10 bases spanning the gap. CDR1 MNHNY and CDR2 SVGAGI come from the germline V gene (reference sequence). CDR3 sequence: CASSHRALNTEAFF. The CDR3 DNA follows: TGTGCCAGCAGTCACAGGGCTTTGAACACTGAAGCTTTCTTT.

The chain links TRBV30 to TRBJ1-5; TRBD1 matches 10 bases. Germline assignment: CDR1 GTSNPN and CDR2 SVGIG (reference sequence). V shed 5 bases and J 7 bases; nucleotides not matched to a gene: 5. The CDR3 runs 13 residues. The CDR3 bases are TGTGCCTGGGGTCGACAGGGGGCCCAGCCCCAGCATTTT. This codes for CAWGRQGAQPQHF.

The J gene is TRBJ2-3, the V gene TRBV6-5; 11 nucleotides match TRBD2. Germline trimming cut 2 bases from V and 6 bases from J; bases unmatched to any gene: 4. Germline V gene lookup returns CDR1 MNHEY and CDR2 SVGAGI. The CDR3 has 15 amino acids. The CDR3 loop is CASSYPLAGADTQYF. The CDR3 DNA reads as TGTGCCAGCAGTTACCCACTAGCGGGAGCGGATACGCAGTATTTT.

The genes are TRBV7-9 and TRBJ2-2, with D perhaps matching TRBD2 (6 bases). CDR3 size: 12 residues. Germline loops: CDR1 SEHNR, CDR2 FQNEAQ (reference sequence). The germline V and J ends were trimmed by 1 base and 10 bases, with 7 bases remaining between them. The CDR3 region has the DNA TGTGCCAGCAGCTTAGAACTAGCGGAGCTGTTTTTT. Translated: CASSLELAELFF.